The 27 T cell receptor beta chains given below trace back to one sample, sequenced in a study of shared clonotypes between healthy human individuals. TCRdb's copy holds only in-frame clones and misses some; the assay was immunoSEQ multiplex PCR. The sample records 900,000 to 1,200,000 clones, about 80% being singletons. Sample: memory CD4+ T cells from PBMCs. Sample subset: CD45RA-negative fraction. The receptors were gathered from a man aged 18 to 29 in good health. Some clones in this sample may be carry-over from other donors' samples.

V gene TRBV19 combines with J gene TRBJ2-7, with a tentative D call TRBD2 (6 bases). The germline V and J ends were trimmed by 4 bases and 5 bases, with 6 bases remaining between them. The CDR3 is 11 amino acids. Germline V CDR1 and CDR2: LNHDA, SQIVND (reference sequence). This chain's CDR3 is CASSREDEQYF. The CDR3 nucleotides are TGTGCCAGTAGTAGGGAGGACGAGCAGTACTTC.

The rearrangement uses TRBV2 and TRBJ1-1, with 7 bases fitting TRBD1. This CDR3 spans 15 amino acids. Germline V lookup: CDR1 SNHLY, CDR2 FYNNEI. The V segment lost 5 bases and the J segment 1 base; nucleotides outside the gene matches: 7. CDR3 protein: CASSFQQGPNTEAFF. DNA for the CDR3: TGTGCCAGCAGTTTTCAACAGGGGCCGAACACTGAAGCTTTCTTT.

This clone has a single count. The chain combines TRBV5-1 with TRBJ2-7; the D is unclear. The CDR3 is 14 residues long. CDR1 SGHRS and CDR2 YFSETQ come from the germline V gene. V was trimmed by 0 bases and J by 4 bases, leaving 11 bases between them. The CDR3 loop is CASSLDGSVYEQYF. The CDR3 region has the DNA TGCGCCAGCAGCTTGGATGGCAGTGTTTACGAGCAGTACTTC.

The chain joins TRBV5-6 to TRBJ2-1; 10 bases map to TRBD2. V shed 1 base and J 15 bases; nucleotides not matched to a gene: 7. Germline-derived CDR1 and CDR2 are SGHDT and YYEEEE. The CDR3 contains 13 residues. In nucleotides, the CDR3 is TGTGCCAGCAGCTTGAACCTAGCGGGAGATCTGTTCTTC. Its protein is CASSLNLAGDLFF.

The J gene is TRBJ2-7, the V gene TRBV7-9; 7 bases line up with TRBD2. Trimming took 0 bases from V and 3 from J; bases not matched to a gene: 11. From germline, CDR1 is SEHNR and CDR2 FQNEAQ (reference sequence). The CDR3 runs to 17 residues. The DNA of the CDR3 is TGTGCCAGCAGCTTAGCTTTCTCTCCCACTAGCGACTACGAGCAGTACTTC. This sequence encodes CASSLAFSPTSDYEQYF.

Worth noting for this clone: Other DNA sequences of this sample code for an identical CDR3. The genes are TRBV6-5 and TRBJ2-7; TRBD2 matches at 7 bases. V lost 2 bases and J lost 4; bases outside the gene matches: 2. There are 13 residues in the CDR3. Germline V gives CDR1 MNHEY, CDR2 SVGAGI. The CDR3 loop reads CASSYSGAYEQYF. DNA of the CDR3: TGTGCCAGCAGTTACAGCGGGGCGTACGAGCAGTACTTC.

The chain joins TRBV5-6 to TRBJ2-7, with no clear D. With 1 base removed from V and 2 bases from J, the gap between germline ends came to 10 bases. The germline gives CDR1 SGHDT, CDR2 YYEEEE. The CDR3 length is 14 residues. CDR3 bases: TGTGCCAGCAGCTTGTCGGTGGTTCCCTACGAGCAGTACTTC. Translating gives CASSLSVVPYEQYF.

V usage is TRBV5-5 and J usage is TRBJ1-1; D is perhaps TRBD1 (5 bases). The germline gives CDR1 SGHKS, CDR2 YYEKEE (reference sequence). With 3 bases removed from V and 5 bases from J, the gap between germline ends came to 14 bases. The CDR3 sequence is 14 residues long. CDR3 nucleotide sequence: TGTGCCAGCAGCTCGCAGGGTTATTGGACTGAAGCTTTCTTT. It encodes CASSSQGYWTEAFF.

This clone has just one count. The CDR3 spells CASSLLGGTVTDTQYF. In DNA form, the CDR3 reads TGTGCCAGCAGCCTGTTAGGGGGGACAGTCACAGATACGCAGTATTTT. The chain has TRBV7-2 and TRBJ2-3, with a weak D call TRBD1 (7 bases). CDR3 length: 16 residues. Trimming cost V 5 bases and J 2 bases, with 17 bases left between them. In germline, CDR1 is SGHTA, CDR2 FQGNSA.

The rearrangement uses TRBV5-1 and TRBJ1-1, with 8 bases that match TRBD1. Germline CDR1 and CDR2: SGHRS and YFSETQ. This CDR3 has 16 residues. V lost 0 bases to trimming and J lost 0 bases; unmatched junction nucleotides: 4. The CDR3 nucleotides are TGCGCCAGCAGCTTGGAATTGGGACAGGTGAACACTGAAGCTTTCTTT. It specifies CASSLELGQVNTEAFF. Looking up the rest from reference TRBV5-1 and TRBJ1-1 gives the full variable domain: KAGVTQTPRYLIKTRGQQVTLSCSPISGHRSVSWYQQTPGQGLQFLFEYFSETQRNKGNFPGRFSGRQFSNSRSEMNVSTLELGDSALYLCASSLELGQVNTEAFFGQGTRLTVV.

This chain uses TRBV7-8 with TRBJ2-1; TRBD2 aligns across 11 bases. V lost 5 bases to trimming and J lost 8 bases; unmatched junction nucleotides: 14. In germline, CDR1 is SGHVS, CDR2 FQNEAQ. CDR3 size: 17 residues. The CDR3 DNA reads TGTGCCAGCAGCATGAGACGGATAGCGGGAGGGCGGGATGAGCAGTTCTTC. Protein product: CASSMRRIAGGRDEQFF.

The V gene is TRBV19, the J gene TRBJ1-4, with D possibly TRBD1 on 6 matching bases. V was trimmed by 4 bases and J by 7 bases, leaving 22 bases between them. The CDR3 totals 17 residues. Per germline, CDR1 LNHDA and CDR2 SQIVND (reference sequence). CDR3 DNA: TGTGCCAGTAGTACAATACCCCGACAGGCCCTTATTGAAAAACTGTTTTTT. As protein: CASSTIPRQALIEKLFF.

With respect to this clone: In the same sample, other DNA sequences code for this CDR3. CDR3 DNA: TGTGCCAGCAGTGAATCTCGCGATACGCAGTATTTT. Translation: CASSESRDTQYF. The rearrangement joins TRBV25-1 to TRBJ2-3; no reliable D call. Germline V gives CDR1 MGHDK, CDR2 SYGVNS. Trimming took off 1 base at V and 6 bases at J, with 5 bases between the two ends. The CDR3 contains 12 residues.

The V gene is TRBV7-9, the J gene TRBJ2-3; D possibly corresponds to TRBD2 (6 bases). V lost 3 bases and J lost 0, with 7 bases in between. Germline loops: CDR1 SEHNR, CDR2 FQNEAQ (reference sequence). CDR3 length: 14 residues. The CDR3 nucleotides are TGTGCCAGCAGCTTTGGGGGGAGCACAGATACGCAGTATTTT. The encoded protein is CASSFGGSTDTQYF.

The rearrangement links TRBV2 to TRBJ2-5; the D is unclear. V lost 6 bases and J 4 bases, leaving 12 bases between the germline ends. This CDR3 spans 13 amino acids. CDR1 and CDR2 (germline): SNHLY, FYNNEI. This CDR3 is CASSTGRRETQYF. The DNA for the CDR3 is TGTGCCAGCAGCACCGGGCGACGAGAGACCCAGTACTTC.

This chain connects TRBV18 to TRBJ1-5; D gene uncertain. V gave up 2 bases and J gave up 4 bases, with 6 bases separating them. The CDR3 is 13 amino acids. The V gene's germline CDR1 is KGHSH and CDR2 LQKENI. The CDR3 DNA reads TGTGCCAGCTCACCAACTCTTAATCAGCCCCAGCATTTT. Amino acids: CASSPTLNQPQHF.

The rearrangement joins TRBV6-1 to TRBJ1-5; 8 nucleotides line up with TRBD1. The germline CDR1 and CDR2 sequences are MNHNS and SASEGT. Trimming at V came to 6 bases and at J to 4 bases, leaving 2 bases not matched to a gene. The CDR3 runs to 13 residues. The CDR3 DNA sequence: TGTGCCAGCAGGGGACAGGTTAATCAGCCCCAGCATTTT. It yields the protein CASRGQVNQPQHF.

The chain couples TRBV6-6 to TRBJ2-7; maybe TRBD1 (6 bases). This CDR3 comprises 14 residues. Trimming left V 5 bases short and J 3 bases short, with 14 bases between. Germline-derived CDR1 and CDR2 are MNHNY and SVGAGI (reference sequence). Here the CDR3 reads CASSTWGHHYEQYF. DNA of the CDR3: TGTGCCAGCAGTACATGGGGACACCACTACGAGCAGTACTTC.

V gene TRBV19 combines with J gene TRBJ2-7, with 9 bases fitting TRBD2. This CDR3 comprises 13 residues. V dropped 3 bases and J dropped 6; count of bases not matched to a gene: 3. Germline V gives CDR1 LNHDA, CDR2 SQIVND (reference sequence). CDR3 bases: TGTGCCAGTAGTATGCGGGAGGGCCTCGAGCAGTACTTC. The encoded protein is CASSMREGLEQYF.

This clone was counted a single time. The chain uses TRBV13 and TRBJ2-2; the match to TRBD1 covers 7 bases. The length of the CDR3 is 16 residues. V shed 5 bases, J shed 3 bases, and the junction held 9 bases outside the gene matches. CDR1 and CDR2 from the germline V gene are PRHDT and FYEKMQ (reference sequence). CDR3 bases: TGTGCCAGCAGCGCCGCCGGGACAGTTGACACCGGGGAGCTGTTTTTT. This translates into CASSAAGTVDTGELFF.

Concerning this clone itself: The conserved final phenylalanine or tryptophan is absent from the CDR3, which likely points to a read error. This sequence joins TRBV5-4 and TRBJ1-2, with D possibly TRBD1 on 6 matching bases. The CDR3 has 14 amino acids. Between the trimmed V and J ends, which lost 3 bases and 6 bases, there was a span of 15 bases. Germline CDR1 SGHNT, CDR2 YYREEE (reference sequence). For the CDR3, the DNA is TGTGCCAGCAGCTCTGACAGGTTAGGAAATGGCTACACCCTC. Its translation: CASSSDRLGNGYTL.

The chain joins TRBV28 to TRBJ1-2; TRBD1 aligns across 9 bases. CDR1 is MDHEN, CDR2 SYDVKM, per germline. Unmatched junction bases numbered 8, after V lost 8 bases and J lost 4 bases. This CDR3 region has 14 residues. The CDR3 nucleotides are TGTGCCAGCCTCCGGGACAGGGTACCCTATGGCTACACCTTC. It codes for CASLRDRVPYGYTF.

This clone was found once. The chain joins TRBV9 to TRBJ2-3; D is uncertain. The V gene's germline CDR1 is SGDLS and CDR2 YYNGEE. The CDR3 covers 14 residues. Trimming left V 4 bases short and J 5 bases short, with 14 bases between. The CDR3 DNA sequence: TGTGCCAGCAGCAAACGATACTGGGGAGATACGCAGTATTTT. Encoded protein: CASSKRYWGDTQYF.

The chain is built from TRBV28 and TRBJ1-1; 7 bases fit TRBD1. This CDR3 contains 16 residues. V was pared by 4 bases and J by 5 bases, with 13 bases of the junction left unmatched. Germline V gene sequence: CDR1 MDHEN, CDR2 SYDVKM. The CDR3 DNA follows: TGTGCCAGCAGTTCCCGAGAGAGGGGGCGATTTACTGAAGCTTTCTTT. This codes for CASSSRERGRFTEAFF.

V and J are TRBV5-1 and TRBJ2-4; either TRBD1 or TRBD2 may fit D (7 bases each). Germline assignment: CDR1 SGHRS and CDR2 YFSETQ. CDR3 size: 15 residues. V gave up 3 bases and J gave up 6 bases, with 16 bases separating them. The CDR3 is CASSSHRGGGNIQYF. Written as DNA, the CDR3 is TGCGCCAGCAGCTCCCACAGGGGCGGGGGAAACATTCAGTACTTC.

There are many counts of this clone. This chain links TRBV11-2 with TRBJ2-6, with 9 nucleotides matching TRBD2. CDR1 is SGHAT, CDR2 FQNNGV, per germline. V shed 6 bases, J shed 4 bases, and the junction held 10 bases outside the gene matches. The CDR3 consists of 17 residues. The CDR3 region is CASRKWGLADGANVLTF. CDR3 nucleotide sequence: TGTGCCAGCAGAAAATGGGGACTAGCAGACGGGGCCAACGTCCTGACTTTC.

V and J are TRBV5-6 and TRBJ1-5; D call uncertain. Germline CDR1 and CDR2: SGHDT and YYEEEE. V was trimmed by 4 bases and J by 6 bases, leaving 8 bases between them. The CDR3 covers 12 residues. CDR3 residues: CASSPETQPQHF. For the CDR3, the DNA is TGTGCCAGCAGCCCCGAAACTCAGCCCCAGCATTTT.